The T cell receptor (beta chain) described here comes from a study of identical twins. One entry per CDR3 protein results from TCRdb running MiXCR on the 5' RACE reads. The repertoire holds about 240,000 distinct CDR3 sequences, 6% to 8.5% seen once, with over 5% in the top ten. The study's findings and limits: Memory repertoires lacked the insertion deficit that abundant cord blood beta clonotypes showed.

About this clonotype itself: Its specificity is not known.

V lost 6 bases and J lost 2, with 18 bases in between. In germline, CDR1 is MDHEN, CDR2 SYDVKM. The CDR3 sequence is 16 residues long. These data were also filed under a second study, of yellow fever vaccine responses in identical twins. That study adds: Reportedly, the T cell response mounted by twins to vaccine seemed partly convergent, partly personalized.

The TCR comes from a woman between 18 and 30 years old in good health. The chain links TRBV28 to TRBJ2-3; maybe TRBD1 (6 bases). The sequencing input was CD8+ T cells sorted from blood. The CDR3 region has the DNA TGTGCCAGCAGCAGACAGTGGGGGCCCCACACAGATACGCAGTATTTT. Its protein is CASSRQWGPHTDTQYF.